Listed below are T cell receptor beta chains from one sample, sequenced in a study of CD8 T cells in ankylosing spondylitis. TCRdb used MiXCR to reprocess the 5' RACE reads, holding one entry per CDR3 protein. The sample shows about 840,000 distinct CDR3 sequences, 12% of them seen only once. Sequencing was done on a sample of blood, either unsorted or a sorted T cell fraction (not recorded which). These receptors came from a male donor with ankylosing spondylitis. Each CDR3 is given with its conserved first and last residue. D genes are given only for firm matches. A row's size may be missing; if present it is once, few, many or a size class.

D gene: TRBD1; J gene: TRBJ2-3; V gene: TRBV11-1; clone size: .; CDR3 protein: CASSYPTGGVADTQYF; CDR3 DNA: TGTGCCAGCAGCTACCCGACAGGGGGTGTGGCAGATACGCAGTATTTT
D gene: .; J gene: TRBJ2-2; V gene: TRBV25-1; clone size: .; CDR3 protein: CASSAGGIGELFF; CDR3 DNA: TGTGCCAGCAGTGCAGGGGGGATCGGGGAGCTGTTTTTT
D gene: TRBD2; J gene: TRBJ2-7; V gene: TRBV7-2; clone size: few; CDR3 protein: CASSLVMAGGVYEQYF; CDR3 DNA: TGTGCCAGCAGCTTAGTGATGGCGGGAGGTGTCTACGAGCAGTACTTC
D gene: .; J gene: TRBJ2-3; V gene: TRBV7-9; clone size: many; CDR3 protein: CASSLTSRGTDTQYF; CDR3 DNA: TGTGCCAGCAGCTTAACATCACGGGGCACAGATACGCAGTATTTT
D gene: .; J gene: TRBJ2-7; V gene: TRBV7-2; clone size: many; CDR3 protein: CASSLRVGYEQYF; CDR3 DNA: TGTGCCAGCAGCTTAAGGGTCGGCTACGAGCAGTACTTC
D gene: TRBD1; J gene: TRBJ1-2; V gene: TRBV6-2/TRBV6-3; clone size: .; CDR3 protein: CASSYWGQGFGGYTF; CDR3 DNA: TGTGCCAGCAGTTACTGGGGACAGGGATTCGGTGGCTACACCTTC
D gene: TRBD2; J gene: TRBJ2-5; V gene: TRBV5-1; clone size: many; CDR3 protein: CASSPGGGETQYF; CDR3 DNA: TGTGCCAGCTCACCGGGGGGAGGAGAGACCCAGTACTTC
D gene: .; J gene: TRBJ1-2; V gene: TRBV20-1; clone size: .; CDR3 protein: CSARSRDKLNYGYTF; CDR3 DNA: TGCAGTGCTAGATCAAGGGACAAACTTAACTATGGCTACACCTTC
D gene: TRBD2; J gene: TRBJ2-3; V gene: TRBV11-2; clone size: many; CDR3 protein: CASSSKGQGLAGASTDTQYF; CDR3 DNA: TGTGCCAGCAGCTCTAAAGGACAGGGACTAGCGGGGGCCTCCACAGATACGCAGTATTTT
D gene: .; J gene: TRBJ2-5; V gene: TRBV10-2; clone size: .; CDR3 protein: CASSTAARGQETQYF; CDR3 DNA: TGCGCCAGCAGTACCGCCGCCAGGGGCCAAGAGACCCAGTACTTC
D gene: .; J gene: TRBJ1-2; V gene: TRBV9; clone size: .; CDR3 protein: CASSVASEDGYTF; CDR3 DNA: TGTGCCAGCAGCGTAGCCAGCGAGGATGGCTACACCTTC
D gene: TRBD2; J gene: TRBJ2-7; V gene: TRBV4-2; clone size: .; CDR3 protein: CASSQGPGTNSYEQYF; CDR3 DNA: TGTGCCAGCAGCCAAGGGCCCGGGACTAACTCCTACGAGCAGTACTTC
D gene: TRBD1; J gene: TRBJ1-1; V gene: TRBV29-1; clone size: many; CDR3 protein: CSVNRGAVTEAFF; CDR3 DNA: TGCAGCGTCAACAGGGGTGCGGTCACTGAAGCTTTCTTT
D gene: .; J gene: TRBJ1-1; V gene: TRBV7-9; clone size: few; CDR3 protein: CASSIKTEAFF; CDR3 DNA: TGTGCCAGCAGCATTAAGACTGAAGCTTTCTTT
D gene: .; J gene: TRBJ1-2; V gene: TRBV6-5; clone size: .; CDR3 protein: CASSYSGRFRQEGYTF; CDR3 DNA: TGTGCCAGCAGTTACTCGGGCCGGTTTCGGCAGGAAGGCTACACCTTC
D gene: TRBD1; J gene: TRBJ2-3; V gene: TRBV12-3/TRBV12-4; clone size: few; CDR3 protein: CASSRSARQGSDTQYF; CDR3 DNA: TGTGCCAGCAGCCGATCAGCCCGACAGGGTTCGGATACGCAGTATTTT
D gene: TRBD2; J gene: TRBJ2-5; V gene: TRBV20-1; clone size: many; CDR3 protein: CSAGTSPVGKETQYF; CDR3 DNA: TGCAGTGCCGGGACTAGCCCCGTGGGTAAAGAGACCCAGTACTTC
D gene: TRBD2; J gene: TRBJ2-2; V gene: TRBV12-3/TRBV12-4; clone size: few; CDR3 protein: CASSFGSGRAGGELFF; CDR3 DNA: TGTGCCAGCAGTTTTGGTAGCGGGAGGGCCGGCGGGGAGCTGTTTTTT
D gene: .; J gene: TRBJ2-1; V gene: TRBV5-4; clone size: .; CDR3 protein: CASSLGGTALDEQFF; CDR3 DNA: TGTGCCAGCAGCTTGGGTGGGACTGCTCTAGATGAGCAGTTCTTC
D gene: .; J gene: TRBJ2-2; V gene: TRBV5-1; clone size: many; CDR3 protein: CASSRDGANTGELFF; CDR3 DNA: TGCGCCAGCAGCAGGGACGGAGCGAACACCGGGGAGCTGTTTTTT
D gene: .; J gene: TRBJ2-7; V gene: TRBV28; clone size: .; CDR3 protein: CASSRPTAKQYF; CDR3 DNA: TGTGCCAGCAGTAGGCCAACGGCGAAGCAGTACTTC
D gene: .; J gene: TRBJ2-2; V gene: TRBV20-1; clone size: few; CDR3 protein: CSASSTRELFF; CDR3 DNA: TGCAGTGCTAGCTCTACGCGGGAGCTGTTTTTT
D gene: .; J gene: TRBJ2-7; V gene: TRBV20-1; clone size: .; CDR3 protein: CSARDNRRLSSYEQYF; CDR3 DNA: TGCAGTGCTAGAGATAACCGCAGGCTTAGCTCCTACGAGCAGTACTTC
D gene: TRBD1; J gene: TRBJ2-7; V gene: TRBV6-1; clone size: many; CDR3 protein: CASRPSGTGAYEQYF; CDR3 DNA: TGTGCCAGCAGGCCCTCCGGGACAGGGGCCTACGAGCAGTACTTC
D gene: TRBD1; J gene: TRBJ2-4; V gene: TRBV20-1; clone size: .; CDR3 protein: CSARDRGRGIQYF; CDR3 DNA: TGCAGTGCCCGGGACAGGGGTCGGGGCATTCAGTACTTC
D gene: .; J gene: TRBJ2-2; V gene: TRBV12-3/TRBV12-4; clone size: few; CDR3 protein: CASSLVEGAGELFF; CDR3 DNA: TGTGCCAGCAGTTTAGTTGAGGGGGCCGGGGAGCTGTTTTTT
D gene: .; J gene: TRBJ1-3; V gene: TRBV20-1; clone size: few; CDR3 protein: CSAARGAFSGNTIYF; CDR3 DNA: TGCAGTGCCGCTAGAGGGGCCTTCTCTGGAAACACCATATATTTT
D gene: .; J gene: TRBJ2-7; V gene: TRBV20-1; clone size: few; CDR3 protein: CSGRGSNYEQYF; CDR3 DNA: TGCAGTGGGAGGGGCAGCAACTACGAGCAGTACTTC
D gene: .; J gene: TRBJ2-1; V gene: TRBV3-1; clone size: .; CDR3 protein: CASSQRIGNEQFF; CDR3 DNA: TGTGCCAGCAGCCAAAGAATCGGCAATGAGCAGTTCTTC
D gene: TRBD1; J gene: TRBJ1-5; V gene: TRBV20-1; clone size: few; CDR3 protein: CSARFRQGSGQPQHF; CDR3 DNA: TGCAGTGCTAGATTCCGACAGGGAAGTGGTCAGCCCCAGCATTTT
D gene: .; J gene: TRBJ2-7; V gene: TRBV20-1; clone size: many; CDR3 protein: CSARGSNYEQYF; CDR3 DNA: TGCAGTGCTAGAGGATCTAACTACGAGCAGTACTTC
D gene: .; J gene: TRBJ1-2; V gene: TRBV5-1; clone size: .; CDR3 protein: CASSPRTREGYTF; CDR3 DNA: TGCGCCAGCAGCCCCCGGACGAGAGAAGGCTACACCTTC
D gene: .; J gene: TRBJ1-6; V gene: TRBV6-4; clone size: .; CDR3 protein: CASSGEGNSPLHF; CDR3 DNA: TGTGCCAGCAGTGGGGAGGGTAATTCACCCCTCCACTTT
D gene: .; J gene: TRBJ2-7; V gene: TRBV20-1; clone size: .; CDR3 protein: CSAGIRDFKHYEQYF; CDR3 DNA: TGCAGTGCTGGGATCCGGGACTTTAAACACTACGAGCAGTACTTC
D gene: TRBD2; J gene: TRBJ2-1; V gene: TRBV4-3; clone size: .; CDR3 protein: CASSRGGGFTYNEQFF; CDR3 DNA: TGCGCCAGCAGCCGGGGGGGTGGCTTCACCTACAATGAGCAGTTCTTC
D gene: .; J gene: TRBJ1-4; V gene: TRBV4-3; clone size: few; CDR3 protein: CASSHLRDGEEKLFF; CDR3 DNA: TGCGCCAGCAGCCATCTCCGGGACGGGGAAGAAAAACTGTTTTTT
D gene: .; J gene: TRBJ2-3; V gene: TRBV29-1; clone size: .; CDR3 protein: CSVNGGDYPGTDTQYF; CDR3 DNA: TGCAGCGTAAATGGGGGTGACTACCCGGGCACAGATACGCAGTATTTT
D gene: .; J gene: TRBJ2-7; V gene: TRBV6-2/TRBV6-3; clone size: .; CDR3 protein: CASSYTSSYEQYF; CDR3 DNA: TGTGCCAGCAGTTACACCAGTTCCTACGAGCAGTACTTC
D gene: TRBD2; J gene: TRBJ2-5; V gene: TRBV20-1; clone size: many; CDR3 protein: CSAGTSSETQYF; CDR3 DNA: TGCAGTGCGGGGACTAGTAGCGAGACCCAGTACTTC
D gene: .; J gene: TRBJ2-3; V gene: TRBV5-1; clone size: many; CDR3 protein: CASRRDTSTSTDTQYF; CDR3 DNA: TGCGCCAGCAGGCGGGACACCAGTACAAGCACAGATACGCAGTATTTT
D gene: .; J gene: TRBJ2-7; V gene: TRBV6-5; clone size: .; CDR3 protein: CASSSRQFSSYEQYF; CDR3 DNA: TGTGCCAGCAGTTCTCGACAGTTCAGCTCCTACGAGCAGTACTTC
D gene: .; J gene: TRBJ1-2; V gene: TRBV7-2; clone size: few; CDR3 protein: CASSLATFYGYTF; CDR3 DNA: TGTGCCAGCAGCTTAGCAACATTCTATGGCTACACCTTC
D gene: .; J gene: TRBJ2-5; V gene: TRBV11-3; clone size: once; CDR3 protein: CASSAPGQMETQYF; CDR3 DNA: TGTGCCAGCAGCGCCCCGGGACAAATGGAGACCCAGTACTTC
D gene: TRBD2; J gene: TRBJ2-5; V gene: TRBV10-3; clone size: many; CDR3 protein: CAISATGLETETQYF; CDR3 DNA: TGTGCCATCAGTGCGACGGGACTAGAAACCGAGACCCAGTACTTC
D gene: .; J gene: TRBJ1-1; V gene: TRBV20-1; clone size: .; CDR3 protein: CSARDHQGTGTEAFF; CDR3 DNA: TGCAGTGCTAGAGATCACCAGGGAACTGGCACTGAAGCTTTCTTT
D gene: .; J gene: TRBJ2-5; V gene: TRBV6-2/TRBV6-3; clone size: .; CDR3 protein: CASSYSFGGPSETQYF; CDR3 DNA: TGTGCCAGCAGTTACTCCTTCGGGGGGCCCTCGGAGACCCAGTACTTC
D gene: .; J gene: TRBJ2-2; V gene: TRBV15; clone size: many; CDR3 protein: CATSRDTGELFF; CDR3 DNA: TGTGCCACCAGCAGGGACACCGGGGAGCTGTTTTTT
D gene: TRBD1; J gene: TRBJ2-7; V gene: TRBV9; clone size: many; CDR3 protein: CASSPRTGAKGEQYF; CDR3 DNA: TGTGCCAGCAGCCCACGGACAGGAGCGAAGGGAGAGCAGTACTTC
D gene: .; J gene: TRBJ2-1; V gene: TRBV5-1; clone size: many; CDR3 protein: CASSLADIYSYNEQFF; CDR3 DNA: TGCGCCAGCAGCTTGGCCGACATATACTCCTACAATGAGCAGTTCTTC
D gene: TRBD1; J gene: TRBJ2-7; V gene: TRBV5-5; clone size: .; CDR3 protein: CASSPRTGWYEQYF; CDR3 DNA: TGTGCCAGCAGCCCTAGGACAGGGTGGTACGAGCAGTACTTC
D gene: .; J gene: TRBJ1-5; V gene: TRBV12-3/TRBV12-4; clone size: few; CDR3 protein: CASSPTGLRQPQHF; CDR3 DNA: TGTGCCAGCAGCCCGACAGGTTTGCGACAGCCCCAGCATTTT
D gene: .; J gene: TRBJ2-1; V gene: TRBV12-3/TRBV12-4; clone size: few; CDR3 protein: CASSLRGAGNEQFF; CDR3 DNA: TGTGCCAGCAGTTTAAGGGGGGCCGGCAATGAGCAGTTCTTC
D gene: .; J gene: TRBJ2-3; V gene: TRBV2; clone size: many; CDR3 protein: CASSGSGDTQYF; CDR3 DNA: TGTGCCAGCAGTGGGTCAGGAGATACGCAGTATTTT
D gene: TRBD2; J gene: TRBJ2-1; V gene: TRBV20-1; clone size: many; CDR3 protein: CSARQTSGSWANEQFF; CDR3 DNA: TGCAGTGCTAGACAGACTAGCGGGAGTTGGGCGAATGAGCAGTTCTTC
D gene: .; J gene: TRBJ1-6; V gene: TRBV9; clone size: .; CDR3 protein: CASSVELANSPLHF; CDR3 DNA: TGTGCCAGCAGCGTTGAGCTTGCCAATTCACCCCTCCACTTT
D gene: .; J gene: TRBJ1-2; V gene: TRBV28; clone size: .; CDR3 protein: CASSPPRPYGYTF; CDR3 DNA: TGTGCCAGCAGTCCTCCCAGACCCTATGGCTACACCTTC
D gene: TRBD2; J gene: TRBJ2-7; V gene: TRBV4-1; clone size: .; CDR3 protein: CASSRQGLASREQYF; CDR3 DNA: TGCGCCAGCAGCCGGCAGGGACTAGCGTCTCGGGAGCAGTACTTC